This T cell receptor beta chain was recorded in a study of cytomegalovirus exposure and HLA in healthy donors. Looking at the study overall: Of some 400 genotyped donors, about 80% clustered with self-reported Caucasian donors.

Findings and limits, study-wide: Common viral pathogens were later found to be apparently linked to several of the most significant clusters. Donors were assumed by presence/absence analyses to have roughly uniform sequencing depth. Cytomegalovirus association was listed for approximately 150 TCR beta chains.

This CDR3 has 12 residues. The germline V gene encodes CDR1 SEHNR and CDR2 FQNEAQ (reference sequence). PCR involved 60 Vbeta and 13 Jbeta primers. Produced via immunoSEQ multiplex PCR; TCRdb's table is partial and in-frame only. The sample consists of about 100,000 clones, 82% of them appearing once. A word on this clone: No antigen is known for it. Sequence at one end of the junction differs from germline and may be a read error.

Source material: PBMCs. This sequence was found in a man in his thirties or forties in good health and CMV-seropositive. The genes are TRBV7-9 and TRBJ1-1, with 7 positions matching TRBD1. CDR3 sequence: CSSSSGQTEAFF. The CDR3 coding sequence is TGTTCCAGCAGTTCGGGACAGACTGAAGCTTTCTTT.